The clone carrying this T cell receptor (beta chain) was observed a few times. Its antigen remains unidentified. This entry comes from a study of blood T cells in healthy people across ages. Regarding the study as a whole: TCR beta diversity, measured per million T cells, fell in a roughly linear way with age. Naive T cell percentage by flow cytometry tracked strongly with beta diversity.

The CDR3 contains 13 residues. The V and J ends lost 6 bases and 1 base respectively, with 9 bases between them. Germline V gene lookup returns CDR1 SGHTA and CDR2 FQGTGA. Alongside a J-beta primer mix, a sample-barcoded 5' primer served in a second PCR lasting about 7 to 11 cycles. Samples each returned at least 3 million CDR3-containing paired-end reads. TCRdb analysed the 5' RACE reads with MiXCR anew, one entry per CDR3 protein. The sample lists fewer than 1.5 million distinct CDR3 sequences; approximately 40% were seen once. The TCR sequence derives from a woman under 30 in good health. The rearrangement links TRBV7-3 to TRBJ1-1, with D perhaps TRBD1 (5 bases). Sequences were obtained from blood. CDR3 bases: TGTGCCAGCAGTCATACAGGGAACACTGAAGCTTTCTTT. Amino acid sequence: CASSHTGNTEAFF. Supplemented by reference TRBV7-3 and TRBJ1-1, the full variable domain reads GAGVSQTPSNKVTEKGKYVELRCDPISGHTALYWYRQSLGQGPEFLIYFQGTGAADDSGLPNDRFFAVRPEGSVSTLKIQRTERGDSAVYLCASSHTGNTEAFFGQGTRLTVV.